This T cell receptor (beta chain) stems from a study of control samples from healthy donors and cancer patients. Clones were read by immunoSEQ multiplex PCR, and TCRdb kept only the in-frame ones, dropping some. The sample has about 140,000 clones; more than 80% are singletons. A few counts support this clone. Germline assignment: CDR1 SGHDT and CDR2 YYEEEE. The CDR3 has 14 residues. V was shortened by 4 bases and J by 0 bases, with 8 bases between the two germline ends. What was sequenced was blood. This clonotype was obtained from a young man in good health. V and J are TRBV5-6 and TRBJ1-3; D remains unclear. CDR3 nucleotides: TGTGCCAGCAGCCGGGGATTCTCTGGAAACACCATATATTTT. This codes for CASSRGFSGNTIYF.